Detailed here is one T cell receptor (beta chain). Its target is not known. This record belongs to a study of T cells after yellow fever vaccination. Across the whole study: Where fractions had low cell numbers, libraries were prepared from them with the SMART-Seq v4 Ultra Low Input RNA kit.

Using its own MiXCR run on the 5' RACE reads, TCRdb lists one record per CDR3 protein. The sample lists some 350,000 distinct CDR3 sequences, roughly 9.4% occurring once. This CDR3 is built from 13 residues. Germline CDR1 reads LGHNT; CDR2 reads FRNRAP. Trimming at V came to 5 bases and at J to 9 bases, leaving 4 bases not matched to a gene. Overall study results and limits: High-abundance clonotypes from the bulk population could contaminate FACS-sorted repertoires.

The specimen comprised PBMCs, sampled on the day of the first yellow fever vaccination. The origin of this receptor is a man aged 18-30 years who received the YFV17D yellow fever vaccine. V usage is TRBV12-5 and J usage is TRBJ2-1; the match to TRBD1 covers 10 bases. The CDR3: CASGIGQGGEQFF. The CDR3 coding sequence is TGTGCTAGTGGTATTGGACAGGGGGGTGAGCAGTTCTTC.